Below, 24 T cell receptor beta chains from the same sample are listed, as sequenced in a study of technical replicates of blood from several donors. Data came from immunoSEQ multiplex PCR; TCRdb stores just in-frame clones and leaves some out. The data contain around 97,000 clones, approximately 94% of them singletons. What was sequenced was T cells isolated from PBMCs. Receptors were obtained from a human donor in good health.

This clone was seen a single time. At one end, the junction sequence differs from germline, possibly due to a read error. The sample contains more than one DNA sequence encoding this CDR3. This chain links TRBV28 with TRBJ1-2; possible D gene TRBD1, 6 bases. The CDR3 runs to 14 residues. CDR1 is MDHEN and CDR2 is SYDVKM in the germline V gene. The CDR3 region has the DNA TGTGCCAGCAGTTTATCTGGACAGAACTACGGCTACACCTTC. Translation: CASSLSGQNYGYTF.

The chain uses TRBV5-6 and TRBJ1-1, with TRBD1 matching 7 bases. This CDR3 is built from 16 residues. V trimming: 4 bases; J trimming: 4 bases; junction bases outside the gene matches: 13. Germline-derived CDR1 and CDR2 are SGHDT and YYEEEE. CDR3 amino acids: CASSKDRDWAFTEAFF. CDR3 sequence (DNA): TGTGCCAGCAGCAAAGACAGGGACTGGGCTTTCACTGAAGCTTTCTTT.

The chain carries TRBV15 and TRBJ2-2; D is unresolved. CDR3 length equals 14 residues. From germline, CDR1 is LNHNV and CDR2 YYDKDF (reference sequence). V lost 5 bases and J lost 4, with 11 bases in between. The CDR3 sequence: CATSPHRITGELFF. The CDR3 region has the DNA TGTGCCACCAGCCCCCACAGAATCACCGGGGAGCTGTTTTTT.

The chain employs TRBV10-1 and TRBJ2-5; D ambiguous. Trimming pared 4 bases from V and 2 bases from J, leaving 5 bases between. Germline values: CDR1 WNHNN, CDR2 SYGVQD (reference sequence). The CDR3 covers 12 residues. The DNA for the CDR3 is TGCGCCAGCAGTGGTCAGCAAGAGACCCAGTACTTC. This gives the protein CASSGQQETQYF.

V is TRBV6-5 and J is TRBJ1-1, with D uncertain. The CDR3 is 14 residues long. Germline V gene sequence: CDR1 MNHEY, CDR2 SVGAGI. Trimming stripped 4 bases from V and 4 bases from J, with 13 bases between. The CDR3 coding sequence is TGTGCCAGCAGTTCAAAGAGATCGGGCACTGAAGCTTTCTTT. Protein: CASSSKRSGTEAFF.

V usage is TRBV28 and J usage is TRBJ2-1, with 7 nucleotides matching TRBD2. V lost 10 bases, J lost 3 bases, and 6 bases stayed unmatched. Germline CDR1 reads MDHEN; CDR2 reads SYDVKM. This CDR3 has 13 residues. CDR3 DNA sequence: TGTGCCACCTGCCCTAGCGGCTACAATGAGCAGTTCTTC. It codes for CATCPSGYNEQFF.

This rearrangement joins TRBV28 to TRBJ1-5, with D uncertain. The germline V gene encodes CDR1 MDHEN and CDR2 SYDVKM. Trimming removed 4 bases at V and 4 bases at J, with 11 bases between. The CDR3 has 14 residues. CDR3 coding DNA: TGTGCCAGCAGTTCCCGTGAGAGGAATCAGCCCCAGCATTTT. It specifies CASSSRERNQPQHF.

This chain links TRBV19 with TRBJ2-3; 9 nucleotides agree with TRBD2. The CDR3 spans 14 residues. V dropped 7 bases and J dropped 2; count of bases not matched to a gene: 4. CDR1 and CDR2 (germline): LNHDA, SQIVND (reference sequence). CDR3 loop: CASISGRTTDTQYF. DNA of the CDR3: TGTGCCAGTATAAGCGGGAGGACCACAGATACGCAGTATTTT. Complete variable domain (other parts from reference TRBV19 and TRBJ2-3): DGGITQSPKYLFRKEGQNVTLSCEQNLNHDAMYWYRQDPGQGLRLIYYSQIVNDFQKGDIAEGYSVSREKKESFPLTVTSAQKNPTAFYLCASISGRTTDTQYFGPGTRLTVL.

The chain combines TRBV6-6 with TRBJ2-7; TRBD1 aligns across 12 bases. Germline trimming cut 3 bases from V and 5 bases from J; bases unmatched to any gene: 2. From germline, CDR1 is MNHNY and CDR2 SVGAGI (reference sequence). The CDR3 runs 14 residues. The DNA for the CDR3 is TGTGCCAGCAGTTATGGGACAGGGGGCGACGAGCAGTACTTC. Translation: CASSYGTGGDEQYF.

J is TRBJ2-5 and V is TRBV7-8; 9 nucleotides agree with TRBD1. With V trimmed by 2 bases and J by 5 bases, 9 bases remained unmatched. The CDR3 spans 16 residues. Germline V gene data show CDR1 as SGHVS and CDR2 as FQNEAQ. This CDR3 reads CASSLNPGQGMETQYF. The CDR3 DNA sequence: TGTGCCAGCAGCTTAAACCCTGGACAGGGGATGGAGACCCAGTACTTC.

This clone appeared once. The rearrangement uses TRBV27 and TRBJ2-7, with 7 bases lining up with TRBD1. Germline values: CDR1 MNHEY, CDR2 SMNVEV (reference sequence). This CDR3 has 13 amino acids. The V and J ends lost 5 bases and 6 bases, in that order; junction bases with no gene match: 7. In DNA, the CDR3 is TGTGCCAGCAGTCCCCCCCAGGGGGTCGAGCAGTACTTC. It is translated as CASSPPQGVEQYF.

The chain links TRBV7-6 to TRBJ1-1; maybe TRBD1 (5 bases). CDR1 is SGHVS, CDR2 FNYEAQ, per germline. The CDR3 length is 13 residues. Trimming left V 5 bases short and J 5 bases short, with 12 bases between. For the CDR3, the DNA is TGTGCCAGCAGCCAGGGTCAGCGTACTGAAGCTTTCTTT. Translation gives CASSQGQRTEAFF.

The chain is built from TRBV11-2 and TRBJ2-3; TRBD1 aligns across 7 bases. Germline values: CDR1 SGHAT, CDR2 FQNNGV. The J segment lost 0 bases and the V segment lost 1 base, leaving 4 bases of the junction unmatched. The CDR3 has 16 residues. The CDR3 bases are TGTGCCAGCAGCTTAGGAACAGGGGCCAGCACAGATACGCAGTATTTT. It yields the protein CASSLGTGASTDTQYF.

J is TRBJ2-1 and V is TRBV7-8, with TRBD2 matching over 12 bases. The V and J ends lost 5 bases and 10 bases, in that order; junction bases with no gene match: 6. The V gene's germline CDR1 is SGHVS and CDR2 FQNEAQ. CDR3 length equals 14 residues. In DNA, the CDR3 is TGTGCCAGCAGCCCTAGCGGGAGGGCCGGCGAGCAGTTCTTC. Translating it yields CASSPSGRAGEQFF.

The chain employs TRBV7-9 and TRBJ1-1; D uncertain. The CDR3 contains 12 residues. V lost 3 bases and J 5 bases, leaving 7 bases between the germline ends. CDR1 SEHNR and CDR2 FQNEAQ come from the germline V gene (reference sequence). The CDR3 reads CASSFPGTEAFF. The CDR3 nucleotides are TGTGCCAGCAGCTTTCCCGGTACTGAAGCTTTCTTT.

This rearrangement joins TRBV7-8 to TRBJ2-5; D perhaps matches TRBD2 (6 bases). This CDR3 contains 13 residues. The germline V gene has CDR1 SGHVS and CDR2 FQNEAQ. V lost 5 bases and J 4 bases, leaving 11 bases between the germline ends. The CDR3 DNA reads as TGTGCCAGCAGCGATCCCGGGGGAGAGACCCAGTACTTC. Encoded protein: CASSDPGGETQYF.

This chain connects TRBV5-6 to TRBJ2-7; TRBD2 matches 10 bases. The V gene's germline CDR1 is SGHDT and CDR2 YYEEEE. Trimming cost V 4 bases and J 4 bases; bases outside gene matches: 14. The CDR3 extends over 17 amino acids. This CDR3 is CASSELAGVFNSYEQYF. CDR3 bases: TGTGCCAGCAGCGAGCTAGCGGGAGTATTCAATTCGTACGAGCAGTACTTC.

This clone was seen once. The chain has TRBV9 and TRBJ2-1; TRBD2 agrees at 10 bases. This CDR3 spans 15 amino acids. In germline, CDR1 is SGDLS, CDR2 YYNGEE. The V and J ends lost 0 bases and 7 bases, in that order; junction bases with no gene match: 4. CDR3: CASSVASGRDNEQFF. CDR3 nucleotides: TGTGCCAGCAGCGTAGCCAGCGGGAGGGATAATGAGCAGTTCTTC.

In its sample, this clone was seen once. V gene TRBV5-1 combines with J gene TRBJ1-1; possibly TRBD1 for D (5 bases). Germline V lookup: CDR1 SGHRS, CDR2 YFSETQ. V lost 7 bases to trimming and J lost 1 base, with 17 bases between them. The length of the CDR3 is 15 residues. The CDR3 DNA follows: TGCGCCAGCGGACGACAGTTATCGGAGAACACTGAAGCTTTCTTT. Protein: CASGRQLSENTEAFF.

V usage is TRBV6-6 and J usage is TRBJ1-1, with TRBD1 identical over 9 bases. This CDR3 contains 15 residues. V lost 0 bases to trimming and J lost 3 bases; unmatched junction nucleotides: 2. Germline V CDR1 and CDR2: MNHNY, SVGAGI (reference sequence). In DNA form, the CDR3 reads TGTGCCAGCAGTTACTCCCGGGACAGGGACACTGAAGCTTTCTTT. The encoded protein is CASSYSRDRDTEAFF.

This clone is a singleton in its sample. This rearrangement joins TRBV9 to TRBJ2-2; weak D call: TRBD2 (6 bases). Germline CDR1 and CDR2: SGDLS and YYNGEE. Trimming removed 0 bases from V and 4 bases from J, with 13 bases in between. CDR3 length: 16 amino acids. CDR3 loop: CASSVAAGYSTGELFF. In DNA form, the CDR3 reads TGTGCCAGCAGCGTAGCGGCGGGATATAGCACCGGGGAGCTGTTTTTT.

The chain is built from TRBV9 and TRBJ2-6; 7 bases line up with TRBD1. CDR3 length: 15 amino acids. Germline V lookup: CDR1 SGDLS, CDR2 YYNGEE. The ends lost 4 bases at V and 2 bases at J; junction bases unmatched: 3. The CDR3 region is CASSYGQAGANVLTF. The DNA for the CDR3 is TGTGCCAGCAGCTATGGACAGGCTGGGGCCAACGTCCTGACTTTC.

The rearrangement links TRBV7-9 to TRBJ1-1; a possible D gene is TRBD1 (6 bases). CDR1 and CDR2 (germline): SEHNR, FQNEAQ (reference sequence). Deletions cut 1 base from V and 4 bases from J, with 16 bases between. The CDR3 runs to 16 residues. The CDR3 nucleotides are TGTGCCAGCAGCTTAGGACCAAGGACAGTGGGCACTGAAGCTTTCTTT. Translated: CASSLGPRTVGTEAFF.

V gene TRBV29-1 combines with J gene TRBJ2-5; D is perhaps TRBD1 (7 bases). Per the germline V gene, CDR1 is SQVTM and CDR2 is ANQGSEA. With 1 base removed from V and 2 bases from J, the gap between germline ends came to 20 bases. The CDR3 sequence is 17 residues long. The CDR3 DNA is TGCAGCGTTGAAGTTTTCGGCGGGACAGCTCTTCAAGAGACCCAGTACTTC. It is translated as CSVEVFGGTALQETQYF.